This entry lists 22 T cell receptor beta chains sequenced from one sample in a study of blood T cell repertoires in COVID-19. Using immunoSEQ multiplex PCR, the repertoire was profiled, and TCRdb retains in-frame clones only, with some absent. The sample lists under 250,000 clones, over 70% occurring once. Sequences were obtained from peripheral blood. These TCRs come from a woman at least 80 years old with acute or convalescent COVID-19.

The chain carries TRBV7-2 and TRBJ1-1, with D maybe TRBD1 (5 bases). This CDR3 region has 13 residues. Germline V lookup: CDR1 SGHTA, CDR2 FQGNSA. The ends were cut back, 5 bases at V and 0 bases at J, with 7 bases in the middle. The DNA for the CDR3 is TGTGCCAGCAGCGTGGACATGAACACTGAAGCTTTCTTT. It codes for CASSVDMNTEAFF.

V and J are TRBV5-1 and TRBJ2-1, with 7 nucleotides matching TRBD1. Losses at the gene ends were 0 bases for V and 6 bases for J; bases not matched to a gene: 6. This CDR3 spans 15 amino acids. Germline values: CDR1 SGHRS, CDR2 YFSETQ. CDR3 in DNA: TGCGCCAGCAGCTTGGAGGGGCAGGGGGTCAATGAGCAGTTCTTC. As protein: CASSLEGQGVNEQFF.

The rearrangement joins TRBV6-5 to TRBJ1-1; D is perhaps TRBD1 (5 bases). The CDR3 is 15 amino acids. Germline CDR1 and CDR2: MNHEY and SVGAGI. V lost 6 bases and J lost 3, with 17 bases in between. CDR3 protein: CASRRRDDFDTEAFF. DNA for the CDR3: TGTGCCAGCAGGCGCAGGGATGATTTTGACACTGAAGCTTTCTTT.

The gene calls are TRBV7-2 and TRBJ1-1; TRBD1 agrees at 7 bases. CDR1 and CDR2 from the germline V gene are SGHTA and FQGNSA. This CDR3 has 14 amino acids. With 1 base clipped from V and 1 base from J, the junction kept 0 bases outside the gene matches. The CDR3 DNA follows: TGTGCCAGCAGCTTAGACAGGGGGAACACTGAAGCTTTCTTT. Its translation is CASSLDRGNTEAFF.

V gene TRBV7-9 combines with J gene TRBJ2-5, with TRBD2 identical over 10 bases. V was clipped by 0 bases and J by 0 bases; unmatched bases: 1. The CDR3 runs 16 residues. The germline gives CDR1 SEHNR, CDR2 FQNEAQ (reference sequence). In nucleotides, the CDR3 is TGTGCCAGCAGCTTAGCAACTAGCGGGAACCAAGAGACCCAGTACTTC. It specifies CASSLATSGNQETQYF.

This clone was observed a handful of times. CDR3 sequence (DNA): TGTGCCAGTAGGGCCCGGGACAGGGATACTGAAGCTTTCTTT. It encodes CASRARDRDTEAFF. The V call is TRBV19, the J call TRBJ1-1; 9 nucleotides line up with TRBD1. The CDR3 consists of 14 residues. V shed 6 bases and J 5 bases; nucleotides not matched to a gene: 7. In germline, CDR1 is LNHDA, CDR2 SQIVND (reference sequence).

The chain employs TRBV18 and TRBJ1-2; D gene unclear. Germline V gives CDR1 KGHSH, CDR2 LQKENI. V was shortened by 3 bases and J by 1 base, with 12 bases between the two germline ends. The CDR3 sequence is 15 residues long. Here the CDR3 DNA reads TGTGCCAGCTCACCCCAATCTCAGGTTAACTATGGCTACACCTTC. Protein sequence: CASSPQSQVNYGYTF.

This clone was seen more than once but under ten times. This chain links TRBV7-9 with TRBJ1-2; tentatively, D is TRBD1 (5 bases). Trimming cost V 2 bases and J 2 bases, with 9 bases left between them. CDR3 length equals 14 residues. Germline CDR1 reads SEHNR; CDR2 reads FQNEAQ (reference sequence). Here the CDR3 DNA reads TGTGCCAGCAGCTTACAGGGCCGCAACTATGGCTACACCTTC. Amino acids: CASSLQGRNYGYTF.

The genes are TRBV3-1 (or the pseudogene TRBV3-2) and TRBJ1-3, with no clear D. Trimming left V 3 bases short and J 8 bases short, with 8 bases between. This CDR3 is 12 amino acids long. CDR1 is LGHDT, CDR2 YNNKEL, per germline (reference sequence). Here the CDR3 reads CASSQSLHTIYF. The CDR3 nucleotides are TGTGCCAGCAGCCAGAGTCTCCACACCATATATTTT.

CDR3 sequence: CASSRRTGLSGELFF. The CDR3 DNA sequence: TGTGCCAGCAGCCGTCGGACAGGGTTATCCGGGGAGCTGTTTTTT. The V gene is TRBV7-3, the J gene TRBJ2-2; 8 nucleotides match TRBD1. Germline V gene data show CDR1 as SGHTA and CDR2 as FQGTGA. V dropped 5 bases and J dropped 6; count of bases not matched to a gene: 8. The CDR3 has 15 amino acids. Based on the CDR3 plus reference TRBV7-3 and TRBJ2-2, the full variable domain is GAGVSQTPSNKVTEKGKYVELRCDPISGHTALYWYRQSLGQGPEFLIYFQGTGAADDSGLPNDRFFAVRPEGSVSTLKIQRTERGDSAVYLCASSRRTGLSGELFFGEGSRLTVL.

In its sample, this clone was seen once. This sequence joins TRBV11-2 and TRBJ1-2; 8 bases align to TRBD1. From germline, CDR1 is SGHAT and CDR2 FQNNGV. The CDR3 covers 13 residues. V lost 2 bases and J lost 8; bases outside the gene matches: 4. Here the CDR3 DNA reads TGTGCCAGCAGCTTACAGGGGGCAAGGGGCTACACCTTC. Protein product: CASSLQGARGYTF.

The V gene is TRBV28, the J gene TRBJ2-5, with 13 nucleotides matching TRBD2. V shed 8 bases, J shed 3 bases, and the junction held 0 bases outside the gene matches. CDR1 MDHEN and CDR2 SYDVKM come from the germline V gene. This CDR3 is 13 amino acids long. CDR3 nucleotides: TGTGCCAGCGGACTAGCGGGAGAAGAGACCCAGTACTTC. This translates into CASGLAGEETQYF.

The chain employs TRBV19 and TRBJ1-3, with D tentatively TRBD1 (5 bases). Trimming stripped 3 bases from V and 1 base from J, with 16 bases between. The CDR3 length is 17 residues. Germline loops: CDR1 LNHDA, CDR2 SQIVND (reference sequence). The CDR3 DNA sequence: TGTGCCAGTAGTATGAAAGGGGATGGAATTTCTGGAAACACCATATATTTT. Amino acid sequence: CASSMKGDGISGNTIYF.

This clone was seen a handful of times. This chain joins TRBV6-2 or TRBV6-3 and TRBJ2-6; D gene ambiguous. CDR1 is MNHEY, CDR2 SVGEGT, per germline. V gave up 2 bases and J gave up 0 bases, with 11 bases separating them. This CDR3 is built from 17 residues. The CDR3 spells CASSYMRGSSGANVLTF. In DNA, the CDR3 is TGTGCCAGCAGTTACATGCGCGGCTCCTCTGGGGCCAACGTCCTGACTTTC.

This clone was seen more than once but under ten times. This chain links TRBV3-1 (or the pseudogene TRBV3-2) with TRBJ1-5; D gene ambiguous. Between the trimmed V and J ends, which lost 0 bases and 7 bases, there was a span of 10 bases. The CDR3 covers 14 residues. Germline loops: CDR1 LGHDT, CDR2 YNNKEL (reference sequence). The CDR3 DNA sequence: TGTGCCAGCAGCCAAGATCTCGGGGAACAGCCCCAGCATTTT. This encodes CASSQDLGEQPQHF.

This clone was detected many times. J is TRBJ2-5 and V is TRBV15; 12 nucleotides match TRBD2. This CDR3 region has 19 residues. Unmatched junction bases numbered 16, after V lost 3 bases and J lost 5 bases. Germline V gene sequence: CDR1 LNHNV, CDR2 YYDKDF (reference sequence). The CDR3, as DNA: TGTGCCACCAGCAGCCCCTCCCGTTTGACTAGCGGGAGCCGGGAGACCCAGTACTTC. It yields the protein CATSSPSRLTSGSRETQYF.

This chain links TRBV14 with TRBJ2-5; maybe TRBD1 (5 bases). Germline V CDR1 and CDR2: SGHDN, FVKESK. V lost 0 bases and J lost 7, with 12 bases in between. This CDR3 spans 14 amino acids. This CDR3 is CASSQETGWGTQYF. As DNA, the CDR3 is TGTGCCAGCAGCCAAGAAACAGGCTGGGGGACCCAGTACTTC. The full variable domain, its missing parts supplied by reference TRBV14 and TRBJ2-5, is EAGVTQFPSHSVIEKGQTVTLRCDPISGHDNLYWYRRVMGKEIKFLLHFVKESKQDESGMPNNRFLAERTGGTYSTLKVQPAELEDSGVYFCASSQETGWGTQYFGPGTRLLVL.

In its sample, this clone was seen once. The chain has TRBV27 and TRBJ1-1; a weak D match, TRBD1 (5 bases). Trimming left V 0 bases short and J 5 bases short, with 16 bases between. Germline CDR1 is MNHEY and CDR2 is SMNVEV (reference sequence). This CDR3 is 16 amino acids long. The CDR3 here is CASSLSRDFRGTEAFF. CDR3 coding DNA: TGTGCCAGCAGTTTATCAAGGGACTTTCGGGGGACTGAAGCTTTCTTT.

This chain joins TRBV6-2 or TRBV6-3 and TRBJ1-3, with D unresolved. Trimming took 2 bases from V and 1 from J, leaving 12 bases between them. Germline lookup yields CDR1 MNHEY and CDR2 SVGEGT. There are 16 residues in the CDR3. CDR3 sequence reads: CASSYGSGSSGNTIYF. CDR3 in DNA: TGTGCCAGCAGTTACGGTTCGGGTTCTTCTGGAAACACCATATATTTT.

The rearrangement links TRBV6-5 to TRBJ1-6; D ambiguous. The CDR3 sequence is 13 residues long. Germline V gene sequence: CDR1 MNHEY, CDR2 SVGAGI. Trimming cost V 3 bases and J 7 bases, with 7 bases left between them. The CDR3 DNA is TGTGCCAGCAGTTATATCCAGAATTCACCCCTCCACTTT. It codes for CASSYIQNSPLHF.

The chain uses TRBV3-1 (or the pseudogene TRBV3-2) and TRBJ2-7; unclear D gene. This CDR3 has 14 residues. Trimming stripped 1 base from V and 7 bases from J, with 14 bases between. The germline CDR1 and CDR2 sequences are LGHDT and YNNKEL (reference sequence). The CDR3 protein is CASSQVAQNKEQYF. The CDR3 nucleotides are TGTGCCAGCAGCCAAGTGGCACAGAACAAGGAGCAGTACTTC.

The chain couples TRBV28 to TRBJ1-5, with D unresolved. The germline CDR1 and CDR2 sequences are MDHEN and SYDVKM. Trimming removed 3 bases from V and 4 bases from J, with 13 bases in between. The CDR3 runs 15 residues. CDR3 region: CASSFSGFENQPQHF. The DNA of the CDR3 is TGTGCCAGCAGTTTCTCCGGGTTTGAGAATCAGCCCCAGCATTTT.